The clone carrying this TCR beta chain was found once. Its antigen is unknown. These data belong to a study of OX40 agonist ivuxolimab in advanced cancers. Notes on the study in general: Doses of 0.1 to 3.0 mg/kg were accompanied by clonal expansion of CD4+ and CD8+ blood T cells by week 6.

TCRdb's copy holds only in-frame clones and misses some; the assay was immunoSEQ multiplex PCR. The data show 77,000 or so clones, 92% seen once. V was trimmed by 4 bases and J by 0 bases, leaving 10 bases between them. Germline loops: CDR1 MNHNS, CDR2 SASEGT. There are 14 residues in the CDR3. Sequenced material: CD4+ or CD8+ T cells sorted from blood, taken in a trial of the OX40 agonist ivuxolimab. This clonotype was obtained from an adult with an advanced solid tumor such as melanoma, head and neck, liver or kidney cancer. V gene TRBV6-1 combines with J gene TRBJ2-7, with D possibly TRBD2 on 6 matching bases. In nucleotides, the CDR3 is TGTGCCAGCAGTGTCGGAGGGGACTCCTACGAGCAGTACTTC. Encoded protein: CASSVGGDSYEQYF.